These 21 T cell receptor beta chains originate from one sample sequenced in a study of control samples from healthy donors and cancer patients. Here immunoSEQ multiplex PCR was the method, and the copy in TCRdb shows in-frame clones only, minus some. The sample lists about 130,000 clones; 70% to 90% were seen once. Sequencing used blood. These receptors all come from a man aged 50 to 59 in good health.

The CDR3 DNA reads TGTGCCAGCAGCCCATCACAGGGTGGACCCGGGGAGCTGTTTTTT. Its translation is CASSPSQGGPGELFF. The V and J genes are TRBV3-1 (or the pseudogene TRBV3-2) and TRBJ2-2, with D possibly being TRBD1 (6 bases). In germline, CDR1 is LGHDT, CDR2 YNNKEL (reference sequence). V shed 4 bases and J shed 6 bases, with 15 bases lying between them. The CDR3 sequence is 15 residues long.

CDR3 region: CASSQGLGRTDTQYF. CDR3 bases: TGTGCCAGCAGCCAGGGACTAGGACGCACAGATACGCAGTATTTT. The gene calls are TRBV3-1 (or the pseudogene TRBV3-2) and TRBJ2-3; 8 positions agree with TRBD2. CDR1 and CDR2 from the germline V gene are LGHDT and YNNKEL (reference sequence). This CDR3 has 15 amino acids. The J segment lost 1 base and the V segment lost 3 bases, leaving 3 bases of the junction unmatched.

This clone was seen only once. This chain uses TRBV7-9 with TRBJ2-5, with no clear D. This CDR3 comprises 15 residues. V lost 1 base and J 3 bases, leaving 12 bases between the germline ends. Germline V gives CDR1 SEHNR, CDR2 FQNEAQ (reference sequence). The CDR3 DNA reads TGTGCCAGCAGCTTAGAACGGACCATTAAAGAGACCCAGTACTTC. It translates to CASSLERTIKETQYF.

The V and J genes are TRBV28 and TRBJ1-4; no definite D call. The CDR3 has 16 residues. Germline loops: CDR1 MDHEN, CDR2 SYDVKM. The V and J ends lost 4 bases and 8 bases respectively, with 20 bases between them. The CDR3 nucleotides read TGTGCCAGCAGTTCAGCCGCGAGATTAGCGGAAGAAAAACTGTTTTTT. It encodes CASSSAARLAEEKLFF.

The rearrangement joins TRBV30 to TRBJ2-3; 7 bases align to TRBD2. V trimming: 5 bases; J trimming: 3 bases; junction bases outside the gene matches: 5. Germline CDR1 GTSNPN, CDR2 SVGIG (reference sequence). The CDR3 loop spans 13 amino acids. The CDR3 bases are TGTGCCTGGGGTCTGGGGGGGACAGATACGCAGTATTTT. Translating gives CAWGLGGTDTQYF.

The chain recombines TRBV19 with TRBJ2-1; weak D call: TRBD1 (5 bases). This CDR3 is 11 amino acids long. Germline CDR1 is LNHDA and CDR2 is SQIVND (reference sequence). V gave up 8 bases and J gave up 4 bases, with 6 bases separating them. DNA for the CDR3: TGTGCCAGTGACAGTTACAATGAGCAGTTCTTC. Translating it yields CASDSYNEQFF.

The rearrangement uses TRBV5-1 and TRBJ1-1; D call uncertain. Germline values: CDR1 SGHRS, CDR2 YFSETQ. The CDR3 covers 15 residues. Between the trimmed V and J ends, which lost 1 base and 2 bases, there was a span of 12 bases. The CDR3: CASSLSASSNTEAFF. The CDR3 DNA sequence: TGCGCCAGCAGCTTGTCAGCAAGTTCTAACACTGAAGCTTTCTTT.

The rearrangement joins TRBV5-5 to TRBJ2-7; D ambiguous. Germline V gene sequence: CDR1 SGHKS, CDR2 YYEKEE (reference sequence). The CDR3 length is 13 residues. Trimming pared 4 bases from V and 3 bases from J, leaving 11 bases between. The CDR3 reads CASSLPGHYEQYF. Written as DNA, the CDR3 is TGTGCCAGCAGCCTACCGGGCCACTACGAGCAGTACTTC.

The chain carries TRBV29-1 and TRBJ2-3; D is undetermined. Looked up from germline, CDR1 is SQVTM and CDR2 is ANQGSEA. Trimming took off 7 bases at V and 4 bases at J, with 6 bases between the two ends. The CDR3 extends over 10 amino acids. The DNA of the CDR3 is TGCAGCGCCGGGTCAGATACGCAGTATTTT. Its protein product is CSAGSDTQYF.

The chain couples TRBV6-5 to TRBJ1-1, with 8 bases that match TRBD1. CDR1 and CDR2 from the germline V gene are MNHEY and SVGAGI. Trimming took 2 bases from V and 4 from J; bases not matched to a gene: 9. This CDR3 region has 16 residues. Written as DNA, the CDR3 is TGTGCCAGCAGTTACGGCCAGGGGGCGACGGGCACTGAAGCTTTCTTT. Encoded protein: CASSYGQGATGTEAFF.

This rearrangement joins TRBV21-1 to TRBJ1-2; the table gives TRBD1 as D, unverified against the DNA. TRBV21-1 is given as a pseudogene. The CDR3 runs 14 residues. CDR3 sequence (DNA): TGTGCCAGCAGCAAAGGGGACAGGGGAAATGGCTACACCTTC. This gives the protein CASSKGDRGNGYTF.

This clone is a singleton in its sample. This chain links TRBV3-1 (or the pseudogene TRBV3-2) with TRBJ1-3, with a possible D match to TRBD1 (5 bases). Trimming took off 5 bases at V and 7 bases at J, with 12 bases between the two ends. Germline assignment: CDR1 LGHDT and CDR2 YNNKEL (reference sequence). The CDR3 contains 13 residues. The CDR3 spells CASSLPGGNTIYF. CDR3 bases: TGTGCCAGCAGCTTACCGGGGGGGAACACCATATATTTT.

This chain connects TRBV3-1 (or the pseudogene TRBV3-2) to TRBJ2-5; no firm D call. Germline CDR1 and CDR2: LGHDT and YNNKEL (reference sequence). This CDR3 region has 13 residues. The germline V and J ends were trimmed by 2 bases and 5 bases, with 9 bases remaining between them. CDR3 in amino acids: CASSQNGRETQYF. Here the CDR3 DNA reads TGTGCCAGCAGCCAAAATGGTAGGGAGACCCAGTACTTC.

This sequence joins TRBV5-1 and TRBJ1-3; a possible D gene is TRBD1 (5 bases). The CDR3 consists of 17 residues. With 0 bases removed from V and 2 bases from J, the gap between germline ends came to 15 bases. CDR1 and CDR2 from the germline V gene are SGHRS and YFSETQ. CDR3 bases: TGCGCCAGCAGCTTGGGGGGCCTCGGGAGAACTGGAAACACCATATATTTT. Residues: CASSLGGLGRTGNTIYF.

This clone was seen ten or more times. The chain combines TRBV5-1 with TRBJ1-1; 12 bases are shared with TRBD1. Trimming at V came to 3 bases and at J to 3 bases, leaving 6 bases not matched to a gene. The germline V gene has CDR1 SGHRS and CDR2 YFSETQ. The CDR3 extends over 16 amino acids. Written as DNA, the CDR3 is TGCGCCAGCAGCTCACGGGACAGGGGGCATCACACTGAAGCTTTCTTT. Protein product: CASSSRDRGHHTEAFF.

This clone was counted a single time. This chain links TRBV30 with TRBJ2-1; 8 bases fit TRBD2. The CDR3 is 15 amino acids. Trimming removed 2 bases from V and 3 bases from J; junction bases left unmatched: 6. Germline V gives CDR1 GTSNPN, CDR2 SVGIG (reference sequence). CDR3 in DNA: TGTGCCTGGAGTTTGCCCAGCGGGGGCTACAATGAGCAGTTCTTC. It is translated as CAWSLPSGGYNEQFF.

The CDR3 nucleotides are TGTGCCAGCAGTGAGGGTAATGGCTACACCTTC. It yields the protein CASSEGNGYTF. V is TRBV25-1 and J is TRBJ1-2; D gene uncertain. The V and J ends lost 3 bases and 6 bases respectively, with 5 bases between them. Germline V lookup: CDR1 MGHDK, CDR2 SYGVNS. The CDR3 runs to 11 residues.

The V and J genes are TRBV3-1 (or the pseudogene TRBV3-2) and TRBJ2-5; unclear D gene. CDR1 and CDR2 from the germline V gene are LGHDT and YNNKEL (reference sequence). The CDR3 has 11 residues. V lost 1 base to trimming and J lost 6 bases, with 3 bases between them. The chain's CDR3 is CASSQVKTQYF. The CDR3 coding sequence is TGTGCCAGCAGCCAAGTTAAGACCCAGTACTTC.

V and J are TRBV18 and TRBJ2-1, with no clear D. Germline-derived CDR1 and CDR2 are KGHSH and LQKENI. The CDR3 length is 16 residues. Between the trimmed V and J ends, which lost 3 bases and 1 base, there was a span of 13 bases. CDR3 region: CASSPFGTASYNEQFF. CDR3 in DNA: TGTGCCAGCTCACCTTTCGGCACTGCATCCTACAATGAGCAGTTCTTC. Full variable domain (rest looked up from reference TRBV18 and TRBJ2-1): NAGVMQNPRHLVRRRGQEARLRCSPMKGHSHVYWYRQLPEEGLKFMVYLQKENIIDESGMPKERFSAEFPKEGPSILRIQQVVRGDSAAYFCASSPFGTASYNEQFFGPGTRLTVL.

The chain has TRBV5-1 and TRBJ1-1, with 9 positions matching TRBD1. The CDR3 contains 16 residues. CDR1 and CDR2 (germline): SGHRS, YFSETQ. V lost 0 bases and J lost 6; bases outside the gene matches: 9. The CDR3, as DNA: TGCGCCAGCAGCTTGGCCTACAGGGGGCGAAAGGCTGAAGCTTTCTTT. Amino acid sequence: CASSLAYRGRKAEAFF.

The chain has TRBV27 and TRBJ2-7; 11 bases agree with TRBD2. Germline assignment: CDR1 MNHEY and CDR2 SMNVEV (reference sequence). V was clipped by 6 bases and J by 1 base; unmatched bases: 8. The CDR3 contains 16 residues. In DNA form, the CDR3 reads TGTGCCAGCAGGGGGGTGGGGACTAGCGGTTCCTACGAGCAGTACTTC. Its translation is CASRGVGTSGSYEQYF.